The text below deals with one T cell receptor beta chain. Its antigen is undetermined. The CDR3 extends 3 residues past the end of the read, so its final part is completed from the germline J gene. The source of the sample is a study of T cells in women clearing cervical HPV infection. The wider study: Cases: HPV16-related CIN3 or worse on histology, a couple of invasive cancers. Findings and limits, study-wide: Cases carried less TRBV6-7 than controls: about 0.1% versus 0.15%. T-cell numbers per sample were unknown and may explain richness differences.

The length of the CDR3 is 14 residues. Germline CDR1 and CDR2: SGHKS and YYEKEE (reference sequence). Sequenced by immunoSEQ multiplex PCR; TCRdb stores in-frame clones only, minus some. The sample data list roughly 47,000 clones. This chain joins TRBV5-5 and TRBJ1-4; 8 nucleotides agree with TRBD1. The receptor's source is a woman aged 18-69 years with a cervical HPV16 infection that either progressed to CIN3+ or cleared (not recorded which). Sequenced input: blood buffy coat. The CDR3: CASSFQGAVTPLFF. CDR3 bases read: TGTGCCAGCAGCTTCCAGGGGGCGGTTACACCA.